The entry below gives a single T cell receptor (beta chain) sequence along with its context. The antigen is unknown. This entry is derived from a study of T cell responses to AZD1222 COVID-19 vaccine. Notes on the study in general: Spike-specific TCR breadth and depth went up after people got two AZD1222 doses.

Clones were read by immunoSEQ multiplex PCR, and TCRdb kept only the in-frame ones, dropping some. This table has 100,000 or so clones, nearly 90% appearing once. The germline V gene encodes CDR1 SGHTA and CDR2 FQGTGA. Trimming removed 2 bases at V and 0 bases at J, with 9 bases between. The CDR3 has 15 amino acids. This TCR derives from an adult in good health. Material: peripheral blood, obtained on day 0 of AZD1222 vaccination. The J gene is TRBJ2-3, the V gene TRBV7-3, with a weak D call TRBD2 (6 bases). CDR3 sequence (DNA): TGTGCCAGCAGCTTAGGGAGCGGGAGCACAGATACGCAGTATTTT. Protein product: CASSLGSGSTDTQYF.